This T cell receptor beta chain was captured by sequencing in a study of OX40 agonist ivuxolimab in advanced cancers. Study-level results: Expanded peripheral T cell antigen specificity was not determined. The mean number of expanded clones was higher in CD8+ T cells than in CD4+.

TCRdb keeps only in-frame clones here, not all; method: immunoSEQ multiplex PCR. The sample yields 45,000 to 65,000 clones, about 81% seen once. CDR3 length: 13 amino acids. CDR1 is MNHEY and CDR2 is SVGAGI in the germline V gene. With 2 bases removed from V and 7 bases from J, the gap between germline ends came to 6 bases. This clone was observed a handful of times. Antigen: not known. Sequencing was performed on CD4+ or CD8+ T cells sorted from blood, taken in a trial of the OX40 agonist ivuxolimab. The V gene is TRBV6-5, the J gene TRBJ1-6; D is unclear. The clonotype was recovered from an adult with an advanced solid tumor such as melanoma, head and neck, liver or kidney cancer. CDR3 nucleotides: TGTGCCAGCAGTTACATGATGAATTCACCCCTCCACTTT. Translating it yields CASSYMMNSPLHF.